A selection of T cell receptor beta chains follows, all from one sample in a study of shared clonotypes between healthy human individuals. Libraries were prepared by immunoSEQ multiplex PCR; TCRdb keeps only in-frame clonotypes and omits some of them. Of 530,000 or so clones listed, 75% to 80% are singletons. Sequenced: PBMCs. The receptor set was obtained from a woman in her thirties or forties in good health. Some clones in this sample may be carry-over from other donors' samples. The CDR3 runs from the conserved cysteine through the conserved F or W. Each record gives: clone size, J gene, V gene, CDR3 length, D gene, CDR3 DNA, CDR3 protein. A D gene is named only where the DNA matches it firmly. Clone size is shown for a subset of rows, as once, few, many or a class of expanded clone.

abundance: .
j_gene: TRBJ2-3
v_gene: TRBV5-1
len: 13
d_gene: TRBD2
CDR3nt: TGCGCCAGCAGCTTCTATTCGGGGGGTACGCAGTATTTT
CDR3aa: CASSFYSGGTQYF

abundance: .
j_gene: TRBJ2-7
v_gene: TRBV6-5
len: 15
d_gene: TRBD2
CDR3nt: TGTGCCAGCAGTTACGCACTAGCGGGAGCTGAGGAGCAGTACTTC
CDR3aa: CASSYALAGAEEQYF

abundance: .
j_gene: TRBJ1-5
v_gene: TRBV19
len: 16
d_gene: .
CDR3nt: TGTGCCACCGACATCTCAAGGGGCTATAGCAATCAGCCCCAGCATTTT
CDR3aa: CATDISRGYSNQPQHF

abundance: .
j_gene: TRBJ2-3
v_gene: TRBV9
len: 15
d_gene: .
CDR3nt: TGTGCCAGCAGCGTAGGACAGCCTGACACAGATACGCAGTATTTT
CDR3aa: CASSVGQPDTDTQYF

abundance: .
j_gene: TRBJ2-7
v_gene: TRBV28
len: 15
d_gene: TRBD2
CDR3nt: TGTGCCAGCAGTACCCCGGGACTAGCGGGGTACGAGCAGTACTTC
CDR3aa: CASSTPGLAGYEQYF

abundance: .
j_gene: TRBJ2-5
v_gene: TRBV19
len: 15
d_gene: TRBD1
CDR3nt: TGTGCCAGTAGTATCGGGACAGGGAAATTGGGGACCCAGTACTTC
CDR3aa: CASSIGTGKLGTQYF

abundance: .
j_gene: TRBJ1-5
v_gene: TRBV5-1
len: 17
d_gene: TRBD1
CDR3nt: TGCGCCAGCAGCCCTGGACAGGGGCTCGGAAGCAATCAGCCCCAGCATTTT
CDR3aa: CASSPGQGLGSNQPQHF

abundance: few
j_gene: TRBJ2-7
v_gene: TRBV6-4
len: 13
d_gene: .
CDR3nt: TGTGCCAGCAGTGAAACAGCGGCAAGCGAGCAGTACTTC
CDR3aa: CASSETAASEQYF

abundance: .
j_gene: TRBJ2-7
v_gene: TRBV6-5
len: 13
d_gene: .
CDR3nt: TGTGCCAGCGGGCGGGAAGAATCCTACGAGCAGTACTTC
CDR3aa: CASGREESYEQYF

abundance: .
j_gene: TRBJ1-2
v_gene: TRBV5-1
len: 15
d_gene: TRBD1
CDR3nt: TGCGCCAGCAAGCAAACCGGGACAGACCTCTGTGGCTACACCTTC
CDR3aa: CASKQTGTDLCGYTF

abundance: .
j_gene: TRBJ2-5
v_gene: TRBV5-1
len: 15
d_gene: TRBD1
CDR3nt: TGCGCCAGCAGCAAAACAGGGGGCCCTCGGGAGACCCAGTACTTC
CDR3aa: CASSKTGGPRETQYF

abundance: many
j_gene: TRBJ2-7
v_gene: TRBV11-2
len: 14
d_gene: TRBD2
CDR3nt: TGTGCCAGCAGCTTACCCGGGACTAGCTACGAGCAGTACTTC
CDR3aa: CASSLPGTSYEQYF

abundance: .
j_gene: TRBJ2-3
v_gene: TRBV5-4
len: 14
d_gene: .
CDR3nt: TGTGCCAGCAGCTTGGATGCGGGACCAGATACGCAGTATTTT
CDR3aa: CASSLDAGPDTQYF

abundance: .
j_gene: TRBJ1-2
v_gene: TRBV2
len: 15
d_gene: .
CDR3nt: TGTGCCAGCAGTGAAGCGCTTGGGAGCCCGAGCGGCTACACCTTC
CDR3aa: CASSEALGSPSGYTF

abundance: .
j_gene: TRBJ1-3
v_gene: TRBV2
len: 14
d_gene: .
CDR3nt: TGTGCCAGCAGTGTTCAGACTTCTGGAAACACCATATATTTT
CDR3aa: CASSVQTSGNTIYF

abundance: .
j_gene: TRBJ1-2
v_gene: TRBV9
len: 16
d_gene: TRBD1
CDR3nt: TGTGCCAGCAGCGTAGAGCCCGGGACAGGGAACTATGGCTACACCTTC
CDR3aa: CASSVEPGTGNYGYTF

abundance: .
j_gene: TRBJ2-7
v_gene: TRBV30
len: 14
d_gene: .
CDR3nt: TGTGCCTGGAGTGTACGTGGGGGTTCTTGGGAGCAGTACTTC
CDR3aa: CAWSVRGGSWEQYF

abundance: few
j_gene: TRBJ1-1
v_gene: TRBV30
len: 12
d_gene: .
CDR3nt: TGTGCCTGGAGTGTAGTGGGGACTGAAGCTTTCTTT
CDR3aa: CAWSVVGTEAFF

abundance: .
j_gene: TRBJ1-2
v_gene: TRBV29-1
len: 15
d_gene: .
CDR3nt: TGCAGCGTTGAGGGGACTAGGACAGCTAACTATGGCTACACCTTC
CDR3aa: CSVEGTRTANYGYTF

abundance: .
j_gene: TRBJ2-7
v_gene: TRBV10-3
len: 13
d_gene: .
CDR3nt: TGTGCCATCAGTGAGTCAGGCGGGTCCTTGGGGCCCTTC
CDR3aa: CAISESGGSLGPF

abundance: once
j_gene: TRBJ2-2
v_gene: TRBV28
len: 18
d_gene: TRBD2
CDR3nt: TGTGCCAGCAGTTTAAGAATTGGGAAGCGGGAGAACACCGGGGAGCTGTTTTTT
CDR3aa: CASSLRIGKRENTGELFF

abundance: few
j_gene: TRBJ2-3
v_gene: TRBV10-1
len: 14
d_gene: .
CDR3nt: TGCGCCAGCAGTGAGAGGTGGGGGGCTGGTACGCAGTATTTT
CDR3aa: CASSERWGAGTQYF

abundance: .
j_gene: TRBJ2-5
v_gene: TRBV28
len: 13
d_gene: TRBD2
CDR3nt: TGTGCCAGCAGCCGGGAGGTCCAAGAGACCCAGTACTTC
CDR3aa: CASSREVQETQYF

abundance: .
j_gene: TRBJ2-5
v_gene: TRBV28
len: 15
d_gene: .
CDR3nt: TGTGCCAGCAAAAGCCCTCTAGGCGGCCAAGAGACCCAGTACTTC
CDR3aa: CASKSPLGGQETQYF

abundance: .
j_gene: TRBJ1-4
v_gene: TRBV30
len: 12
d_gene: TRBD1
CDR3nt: TGTGCCTGGGGACAGGGAAATGAAAAACTGTTTTTT
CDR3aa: CAWGQGNEKLFF

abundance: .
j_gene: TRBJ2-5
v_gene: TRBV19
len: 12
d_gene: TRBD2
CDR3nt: TGTGCCAGTAGTCCGGGGGGACAGACCCAGTACTTC
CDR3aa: CASSPGGQTQYF

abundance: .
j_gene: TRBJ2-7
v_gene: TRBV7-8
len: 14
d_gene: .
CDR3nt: TGTGCCAGCAGCTTAGTGTCCAGCGCCTACGAGCAGTACTTC
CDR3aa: CASSLVSSAYEQYF

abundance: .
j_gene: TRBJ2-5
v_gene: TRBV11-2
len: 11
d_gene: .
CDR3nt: TGTGCCAGCAGTTTCGGAGAGACCCAGTACTTC
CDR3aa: CASSFGETQYF

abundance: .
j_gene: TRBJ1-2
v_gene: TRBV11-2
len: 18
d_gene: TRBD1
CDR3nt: TGTGCCAGCAGCTTTCCGGGGGGGCGACAGGGGTCTAACGATGGCTACACCTTC
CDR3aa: CASSFPGGRQGSNDGYTF

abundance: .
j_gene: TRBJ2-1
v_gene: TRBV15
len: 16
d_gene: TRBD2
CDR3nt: TGTGCCACCAGCAGAGACCCTAGCGGGGTGCTGAATGAGCAGTTCTTC
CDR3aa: CATSRDPSGVLNEQFF

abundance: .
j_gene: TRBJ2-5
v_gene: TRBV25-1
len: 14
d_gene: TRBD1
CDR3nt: TGTGCCAGCAGTGAAAACAGGGGCGGCGAGACCCAGTACTTC
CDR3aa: CASSENRGGETQYF

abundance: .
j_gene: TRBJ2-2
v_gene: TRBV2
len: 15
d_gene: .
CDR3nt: TGTGCCAGCAGTGAGACAGGACCGAACACCGGGGAGCTGTTTTTT
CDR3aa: CASSETGPNTGELFF

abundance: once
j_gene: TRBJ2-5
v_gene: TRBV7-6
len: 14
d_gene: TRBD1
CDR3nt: TGTGCCAGCAGCTTAGCAGGACAGGGGAGGACCCAGTACTTC
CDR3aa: CASSLAGQGRTQYF

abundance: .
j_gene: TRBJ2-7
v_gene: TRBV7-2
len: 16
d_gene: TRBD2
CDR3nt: TGTGCCAGCAGCTTGGGACTAGCGGTGAGCTCCTACGAGCAGTACTTC
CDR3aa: CASSLGLAVSSYEQYF

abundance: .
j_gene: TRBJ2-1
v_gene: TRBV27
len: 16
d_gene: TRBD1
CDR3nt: TGTGCCAGCAGCACCACGGGACAGGGCTATTACAATGAGCAGTTCTTC
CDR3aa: CASSTTGQGYYNEQFF

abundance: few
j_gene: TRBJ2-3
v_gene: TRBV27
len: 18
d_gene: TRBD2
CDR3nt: TGTGCCAGCAGTTTGAGGAGGACTAGCGGGAGTACGACAGATACGCAGTATTTT
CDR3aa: CASSLRRTSGSTTDTQYF

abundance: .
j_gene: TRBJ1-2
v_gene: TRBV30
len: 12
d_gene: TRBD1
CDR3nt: TGTGCCTGGACCCAGACAGGGATGGGCTACACCTTC
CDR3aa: CAWTQTGMGYTF

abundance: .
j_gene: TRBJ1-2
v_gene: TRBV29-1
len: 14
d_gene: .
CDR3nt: TGCAGCGTTCGCTACAGGTGGGGCGCGGATGGCTACACCTTC
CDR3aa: CSVRYRWGADGYTF

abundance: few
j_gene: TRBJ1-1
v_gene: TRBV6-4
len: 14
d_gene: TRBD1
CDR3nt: TGTGCCAGCAAGCCGGGACAGGCGAGCACTGAAGCTTTCTTT
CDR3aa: CASKPGQASTEAFF

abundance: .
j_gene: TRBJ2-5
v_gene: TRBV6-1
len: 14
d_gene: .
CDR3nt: TGTGCCAGCAGGGCCGAGCAGGGGAGAGAGACCCAGTACTTC
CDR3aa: CASRAEQGRETQYF

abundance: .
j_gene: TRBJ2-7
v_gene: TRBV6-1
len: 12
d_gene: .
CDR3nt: TGTGCCAGCAGCCCCCCAGTCTACGAGCAGTACTTC
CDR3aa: CASSPPVYEQYF

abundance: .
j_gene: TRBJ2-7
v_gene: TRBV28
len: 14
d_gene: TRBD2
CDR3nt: TGTGCCAGCAGTTCTCCGGGACTAGTCAACGAGCAGTACTTC
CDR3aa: CASSSPGLVNEQYF

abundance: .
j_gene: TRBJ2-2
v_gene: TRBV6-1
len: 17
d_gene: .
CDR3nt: TGTGCCAGCAGTGGTAACCCCGGGGCGCGGAACACCGGGGAGCTGTTTTTT
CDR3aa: CASSGNPGARNTGELFF

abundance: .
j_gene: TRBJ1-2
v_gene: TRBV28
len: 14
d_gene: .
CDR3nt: TGTGCCAGCAGTTTACAGGGAGAATCCTATGGCTACACCTTT
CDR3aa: CASSLQGESYGYTF

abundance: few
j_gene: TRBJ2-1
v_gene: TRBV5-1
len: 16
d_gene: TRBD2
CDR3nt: TGCGCCAGCAGCTTGGTACCGACTAGCAGCATCAATGAGCAGTTCTTC
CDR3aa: CASSLVPTSSINEQFF